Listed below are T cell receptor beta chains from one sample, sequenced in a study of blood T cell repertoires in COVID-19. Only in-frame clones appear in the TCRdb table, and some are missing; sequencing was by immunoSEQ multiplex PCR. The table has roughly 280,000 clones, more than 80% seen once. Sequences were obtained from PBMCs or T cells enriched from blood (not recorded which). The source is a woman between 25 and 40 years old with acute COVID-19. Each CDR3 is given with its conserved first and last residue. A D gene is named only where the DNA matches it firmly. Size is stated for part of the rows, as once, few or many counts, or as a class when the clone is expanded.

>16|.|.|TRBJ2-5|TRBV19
TGTGCCAGTAGTGTCCGGGAGAAATGGGGACAAGAGACCCAGTACTTC
CASSVREKWGQETQYF
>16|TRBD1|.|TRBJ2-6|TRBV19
TGTGCCAGCAGGGACAGGGTGAGCTCTGGGGCCAACGTCCTGACTTTC
CASRDRVSSGANVLTF
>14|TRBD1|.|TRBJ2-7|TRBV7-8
TGTGCCAGCAGCCGGGGACAGGGAAGAGGCGAGCAGTACTTC
CASSRGQGRGEQYF
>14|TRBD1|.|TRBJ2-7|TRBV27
TGTGCCAGCAGTTTATTGGGACAGACCTACGAGCAGTACTTC
CASSLLGQTYEQYF
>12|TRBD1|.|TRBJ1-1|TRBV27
TGTGCCAGCAGCCCAAGGACAGGGGAAGCTTTCTTT
CASSPRTGEAFF
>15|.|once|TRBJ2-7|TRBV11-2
TGTGCCAGCAGCTTAGGATATGACACCGAAGACGAGCAGTACTTC
CASSLGYDTEDEQYF
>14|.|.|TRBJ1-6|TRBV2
TGTGCCAGCACGGGGATGGGGGGGACGTCACCCCTCCACTTT
CASTGMGGTSPLHF
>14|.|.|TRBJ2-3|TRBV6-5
TGTGCCAGCAGTTACGGGAGCCACACAGATACGCAGTATTTT
CASSYGSHTDTQYF
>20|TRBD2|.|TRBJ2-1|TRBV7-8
TGTGCCAGCAGCTTAGTTACTTTGATTAGCGGGACAAACAATCGGAATGAGCAGTTCTTC
CASSLVTLISGTNNRNEQFF
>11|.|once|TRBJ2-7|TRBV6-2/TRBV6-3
TGTGCCAGCAGTTCTCCCTACGAGCAGTACTTC
CASSSPYEQYF
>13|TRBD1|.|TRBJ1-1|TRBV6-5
TGTGCCAGCATCCGCAGGGGGAGAACTGAAGCTTTCTTT
CASIRRGRTEAFF
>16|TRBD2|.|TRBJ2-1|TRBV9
TGTGCCAGCAGCCTCATCGGACTAGCGGCAAACAATGAGCAGTTCTTC
CASSLIGLAANNEQFF
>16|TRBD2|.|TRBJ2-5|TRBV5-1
TGCGCCAGCAGCCCGGCTCTAGCGGAAACCGCTGAGACCCAGTACTTC
CASSPALAETAETQYF
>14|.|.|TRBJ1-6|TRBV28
TGTGCCAGCAAAAGGGAAGGGGAAAATTCACCCCTCCACTTT
CASKREGENSPLHF
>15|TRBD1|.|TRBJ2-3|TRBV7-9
TGTGCCAGCAGCGCCGGGACAGGGGGCCCAGATACGCAGTATTTT
CASSAGTGGPDTQYF
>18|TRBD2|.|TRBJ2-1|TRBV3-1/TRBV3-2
TGTGCCAGCAGCCCGGGCAGCATGGGACGGGAGGGTAACAATGAGCAGTTCTTC
CASSPGSMGREGNNEQFF
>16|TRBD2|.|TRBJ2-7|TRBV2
TGTGCCAGCAGTGGTGGGACTAGCGGGAGTAGCGACGAGCAGTACTTC
CASSGGTSGSSDEQYF
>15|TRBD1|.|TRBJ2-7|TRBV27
TGTGCCAGCAGCGACCGGGACAGGGGGCGATACGAGCAGTACTTC
CASSDRDRGRYEQYF
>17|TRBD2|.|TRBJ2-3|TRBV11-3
TGTGCCAGCAGCTTAGATACTAGCGGGATTAGCACAGATACGCAGTATTTT
CASSLDTSGISTDTQYF
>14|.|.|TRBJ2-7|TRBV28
TGTGCCAGCAGACCCGGACAGCTCTCCTACGAGCAGTACTTC
CASRPGQLSYEQYF
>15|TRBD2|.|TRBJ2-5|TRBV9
TGTGCCAGCAGCGCGGCGGGAGTCGGGCAAGAGACCCAGTACTTC
CASSAAGVGQETQYF
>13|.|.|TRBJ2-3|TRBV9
TGTGCCAGCAGCGTCAGGGGTTCAGATACGCAGTATTTT
CASSVRGSDTQYF
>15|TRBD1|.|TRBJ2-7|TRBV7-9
TGTGCCAGCAGCAATCCGGGACAGGCCTCCTACGAGCAGTACTTC
CASSNPGQASYEQYF
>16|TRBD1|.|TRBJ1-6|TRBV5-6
TGTGCCAGCAGCCTATGGAGTCCAGGGGGTAATTCACCCCTCCACTTT
CASSLWSPGGNSPLHF
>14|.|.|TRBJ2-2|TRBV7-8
TGTGCCAGCAGCACACTACTAGAGACTGGGGAGCTGTTTTTT
CASSTLLETGELFF
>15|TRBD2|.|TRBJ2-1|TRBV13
TGTGCCAGCAGCTTAGGACTAGCGGGAATCAATGAGCAGTTCTTC
CASSLGLAGINEQFF
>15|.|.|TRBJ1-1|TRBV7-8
TGTGCCAGCAGCTCAAACAGGAACATGAACACTGAAGCTTTCTTT
CASSSNRNMNTEAFF
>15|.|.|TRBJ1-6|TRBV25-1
TGTGCCAGCACTGGTGGCGGGGAGGAGGGATCACCCCTCCACTTT
CASTGGGEEGSPLHF
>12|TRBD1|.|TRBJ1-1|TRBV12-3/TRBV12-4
TGTGCCAGCAGGACACAGGGGGGGGAGGCTTTCTTT
CASRTQGGEAFF
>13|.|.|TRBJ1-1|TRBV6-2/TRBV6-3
TGTGCCAGCAGTTTCCTATTGCACACTGAAGCTTTCTTT
CASSFLLHTEAFF
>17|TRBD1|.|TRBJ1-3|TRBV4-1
TGCGCCAGCAGCCAAGGACAGGGGACCCTCTCTGGAAACACCATATATTTT
CASSQGQGTLSGNTIYF
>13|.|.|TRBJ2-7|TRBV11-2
TGTGCCAGCACCAAGAACTGGGGGGACGAGCAGTACTTC
CASTKNWGDEQYF
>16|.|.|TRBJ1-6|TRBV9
TGTGCCAGCAGCGTAGGGGCGGGGACCGAGAATTCACCCCTCCACTTT
CASSVGAGTENSPLHF
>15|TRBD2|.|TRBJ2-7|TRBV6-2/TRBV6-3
TGTGCCAGCAGTTTTTTAACGGGAGGGCCAGGCGAGCAGTACTTC
CASSFLTGGPGEQYF
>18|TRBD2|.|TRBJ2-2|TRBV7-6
TGTGCCAGCAGCCAGAACCTACCCCTAGCGGGGTCCCTCGGGGAGCTGTTTTTT
CASSQNLPLAGSLGELFF
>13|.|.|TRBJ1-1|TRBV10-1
TGCGCCAGCAGTGAGTCGGGGTTTTGGGGCGCTTTCTTT
CASSESGFWGAFF
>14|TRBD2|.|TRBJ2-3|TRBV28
TGTGCCAGCGGAGTGGTAGCGGGAGGAGATACGCAGTATTTT
CASGVVAGGDTQYF
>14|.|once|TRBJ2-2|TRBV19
TGTGCCACCTCTTATAGCGGGAACACCGGGGAGCTGTTTTTT
CATSYSGNTGELFF
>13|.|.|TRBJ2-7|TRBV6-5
TGTGCCAGCAGCCGCACAGCCTCCGACGAGCAGTACTTC
CASSRTASDEQYF
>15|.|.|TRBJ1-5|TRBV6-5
TGTGCCAGCAGCATGGAGTATGAGAGCAATCAGCCCCAGCATTTT
CASSMEYESNQPQHF
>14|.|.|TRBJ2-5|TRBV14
TGTGCCAGCAGCCACAAAGCGATACAAGAGACCCAGTACTTC
CASSHKAIQETQYF
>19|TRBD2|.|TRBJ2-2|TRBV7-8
TGTGCCAGCAGCCAAGGGGTGGGACTAGCGGGAGAAGGTGCCGGGGAGCTGTTTTTT
CASSQGVGLAGEGAGELFF
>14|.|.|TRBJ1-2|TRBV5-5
TGTGCCAGCAGCTTGTTGAGCACGGTCGATGGCTACACCTTC
CASSLLSTVDGYTF
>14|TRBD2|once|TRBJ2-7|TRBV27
TGTGCCAGCAGTTTACAGGTAGCGGGCTACGAGCAGTACTTC
CASSLQVAGYEQYF
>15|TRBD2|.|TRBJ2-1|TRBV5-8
TGTGCCAGCAGCTTAAGGCTAGCGGGGTTCAATGAGCAGTTCTTC
CASSLRLAGFNEQFF
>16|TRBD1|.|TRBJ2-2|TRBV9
TGTGCCAGCAGCGTAGGGGGACAGGGGACGATCGGGGAGCTGTTTTTT
CASSVGGQGTIGELFF
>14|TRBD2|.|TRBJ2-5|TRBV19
TGTGCCAGTAGTATGGCTGGGGGGGGAGAGACCCAGTACTTC
CASSMAGGGETQYF
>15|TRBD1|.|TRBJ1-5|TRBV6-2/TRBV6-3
TGTGCCAGCAGCCGACAGGGGGCAGGAAATCAGCCCCAGCATTTT
CASSRQGAGNQPQHF
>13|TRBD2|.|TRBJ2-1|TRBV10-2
TGCGCCACGAGCCGTGGGGAGGGAGGTGAGCAGTTCTTC
CATSRGEGGEQFF
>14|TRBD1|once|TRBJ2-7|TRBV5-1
TGCGCCAGCAGCTCAGGGACAGCGTCCTACGAGCAGTACTTC
CASSSGTASYEQYF
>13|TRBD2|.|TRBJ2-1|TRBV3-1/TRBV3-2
TGTGCCAGCGGGACTAGTCCTTACAATGAGCAGTTCTTC
CASGTSPYNEQFF
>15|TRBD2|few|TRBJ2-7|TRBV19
TGTGCCAGTAGTATCGAACGGGAGGGGTCCTACGAGCAGTACTTC
CASSIEREGSYEQYF
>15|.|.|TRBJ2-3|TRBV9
TGTGCCAGCAGCGTAGGAGTCAGGGGCACAGATACGCAGTATTTT
CASSVGVRGTDTQYF
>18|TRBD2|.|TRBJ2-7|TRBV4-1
TGCGCCAGCAGCCAAGAAACTAGCGGGAGGGCCGAGGCATACGAGCAGTACTTC
CASSQETSGRAEAYEQYF
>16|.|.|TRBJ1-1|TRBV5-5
TGTGCCAGCAGCTCTGCCCAGAGGGCTGATGTAAATAGAGCTTTCTTT
CASSSAQRADVNRAFF
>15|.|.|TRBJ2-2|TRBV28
TGTGCCAGCAGTTTACCCCCGGGGAACACCGGGGAGCTGTTTTTT
CASSLPPGNTGELFF
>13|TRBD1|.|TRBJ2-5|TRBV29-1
TGCAGCGTTGAGGGACAGCATCAAGAGACCCAGTACTTC
CSVEGQHQETQYF
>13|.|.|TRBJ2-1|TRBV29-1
TGCAGCTCTTTCGTTGGCGGGGACAATGAGCAGTTCTTC
CSSFVGGDNEQFF
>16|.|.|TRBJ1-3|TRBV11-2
TGTGCCAGCAGCTTTCGTAGTAGCCCACCTGGAAACACCATATATTTT
CASSFRSSPPGNTIYF